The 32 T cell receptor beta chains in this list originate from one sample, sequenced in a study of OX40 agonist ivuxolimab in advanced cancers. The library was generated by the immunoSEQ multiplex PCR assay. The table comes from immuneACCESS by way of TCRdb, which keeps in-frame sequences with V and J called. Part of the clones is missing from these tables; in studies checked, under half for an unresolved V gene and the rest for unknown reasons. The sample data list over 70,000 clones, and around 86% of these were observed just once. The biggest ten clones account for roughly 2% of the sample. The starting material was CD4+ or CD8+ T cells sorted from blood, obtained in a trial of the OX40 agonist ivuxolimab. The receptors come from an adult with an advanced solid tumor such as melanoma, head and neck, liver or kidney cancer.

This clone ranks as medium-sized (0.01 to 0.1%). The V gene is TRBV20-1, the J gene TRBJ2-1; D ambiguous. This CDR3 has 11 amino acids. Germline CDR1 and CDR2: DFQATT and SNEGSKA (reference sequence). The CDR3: CRPAAYNEQFF. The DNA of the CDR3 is TGCAGGCCGGCTGCCTACAATGAGCAGTTCTTC.

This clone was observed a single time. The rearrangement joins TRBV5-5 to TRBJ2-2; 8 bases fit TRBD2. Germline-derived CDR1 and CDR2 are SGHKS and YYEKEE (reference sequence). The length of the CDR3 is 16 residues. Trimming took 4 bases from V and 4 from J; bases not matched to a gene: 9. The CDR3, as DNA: TGTGCCAGCAGCACCCCAGCGGGGGAGGTCACCGGGGAGCTGTTTTTT. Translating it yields CASSTPAGEVTGELFF. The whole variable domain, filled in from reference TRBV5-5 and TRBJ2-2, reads DAGVTQSPTHLIKTRGQQVTLRCSPISGHKSVSWYQQVLGQGPQFIFQYYEKEERGRGNFPDRFSARQFPNYSSELNVNALLLGDSALYLCASSTPAGEVTGELFFGEGSRLTVL.

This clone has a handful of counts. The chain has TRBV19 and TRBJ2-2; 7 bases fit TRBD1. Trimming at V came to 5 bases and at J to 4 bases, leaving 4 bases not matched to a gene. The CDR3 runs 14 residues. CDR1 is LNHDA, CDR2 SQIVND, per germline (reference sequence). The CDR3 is CASSGGQFTGELFF. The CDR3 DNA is TGTGCCAGTAGTGGGGGACAGTTCACCGGGGAGCTGTTTTTT. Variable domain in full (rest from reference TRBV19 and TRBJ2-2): DGGITQSPKYLFRKEGQNVTLSCEQNLNHDAMYWYRQDPGQGLRLIYYSQIVNDFQKGDIAEGYSVSREKKESFPLTVTSAQKNPTAFYLCASSGGQFTGELFFGEGSRLTVL.

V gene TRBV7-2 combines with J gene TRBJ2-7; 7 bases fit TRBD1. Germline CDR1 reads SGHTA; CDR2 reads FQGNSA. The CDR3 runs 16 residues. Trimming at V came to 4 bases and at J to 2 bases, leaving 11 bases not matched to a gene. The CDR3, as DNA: TGTGCCAGCAGCTCCTCAGGACAGGTTTTGACCTACGAGCAGTACTTC. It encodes CASSSSGQVLTYEQYF.

The CDR3 protein is CASSMYPVLHEAFF. The CDR3 DNA sequence: TGTGCCAGTAGTATGTACCCAGTTTTACATGAAGCTTTCTTT. The rearrangement uses TRBV19 and TRBJ1-1; D remains unclear. The V end lost 3 bases, the J end lost 7 bases, and 15 bases lay between the germline ends. Germline V gene sequence: CDR1 LNHDA, CDR2 SQIVND (reference sequence). CDR3 length: 14 residues.

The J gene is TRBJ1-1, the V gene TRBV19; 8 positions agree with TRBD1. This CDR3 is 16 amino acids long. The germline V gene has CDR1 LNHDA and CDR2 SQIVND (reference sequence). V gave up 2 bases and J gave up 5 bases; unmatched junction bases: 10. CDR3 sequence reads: CASSISGGRKITEAFF. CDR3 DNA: TGTGCCAGTAGTATATCAGGGGGCCGGAAAATAACTGAAGCTTTCTTT. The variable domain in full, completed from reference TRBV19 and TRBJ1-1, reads DGGITQSPKYLFRKEGQNVTLSCEQNLNHDAMYWYRQDPGQGLRLIYYSQIVNDFQKGDIAEGYSVSREKKESFPLTVTSAQKNPTAFYLCASSISGGRKITEAFFGQGTRLTVV.

CDR3 in amino acids: CAWRRGSIYF. As DNA, the CDR3 is TGTGCCTGGAGAAGAGGGTCCATATATTTT. The chain links TRBV30 to TRBJ1-3; no reliable D call. V was trimmed by 3 bases and J by 11 bases, leaving 8 bases between them. This CDR3 is built from 10 residues. Germline-derived CDR1 and CDR2 are GTSNPN and SVGIG (reference sequence). The full variable domain, completed using reference TRBV30 and TRBJ1-3, is SQTIHQWPATLVQPVGSPLSLECTVEGTSNPNLYWYRQAAGRGLQLLFYSVGIGQISSEVPQNLSASRPQDRQFILSSKKLLLSDSGFYLCAWRRGSIYFGEGSWLTVV.

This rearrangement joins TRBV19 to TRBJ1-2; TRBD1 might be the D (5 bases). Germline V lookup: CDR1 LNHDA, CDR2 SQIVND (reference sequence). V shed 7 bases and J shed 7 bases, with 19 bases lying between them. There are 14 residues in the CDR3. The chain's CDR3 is CASTYGRAISGYTF. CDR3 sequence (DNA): TGTGCCAGTACCTATGGCAGGGCGATTTCTGGCTACACCTTC.

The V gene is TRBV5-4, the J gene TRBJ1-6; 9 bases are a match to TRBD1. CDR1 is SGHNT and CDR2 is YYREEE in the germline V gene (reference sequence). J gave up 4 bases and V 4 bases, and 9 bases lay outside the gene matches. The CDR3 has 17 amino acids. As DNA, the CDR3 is TGTGCCAGCAGCACGGGATCCGGGACAGGGTATAATTCACCCCTCCACTTT. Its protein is CASSTGSGTGYNSPLHF.

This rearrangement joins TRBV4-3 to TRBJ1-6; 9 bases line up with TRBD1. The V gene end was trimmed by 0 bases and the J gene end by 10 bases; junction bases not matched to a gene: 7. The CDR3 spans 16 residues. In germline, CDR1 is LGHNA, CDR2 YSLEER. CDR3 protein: CASSQEGTGILSPLHF. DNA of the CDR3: TGCGCCAGCAGCCAAGAGGGGACAGGGATTTTGTCACCCCTCCACTTT.

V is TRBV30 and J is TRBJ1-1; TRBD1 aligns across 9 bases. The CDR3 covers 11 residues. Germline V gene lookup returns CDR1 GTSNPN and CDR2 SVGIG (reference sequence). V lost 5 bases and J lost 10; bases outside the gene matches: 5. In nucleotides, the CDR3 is TGTGCCTGGGGGGAGACAGGGGGAGCTTTCTTT. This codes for CAWGETGGAFF.

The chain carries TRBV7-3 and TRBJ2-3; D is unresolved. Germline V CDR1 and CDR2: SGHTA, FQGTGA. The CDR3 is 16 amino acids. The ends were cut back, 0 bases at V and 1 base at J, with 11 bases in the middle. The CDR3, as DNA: TGTGCCAGCAGCTTAACGTCCGGACCGGGCACAGATACGCAGTATTTT. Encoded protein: CASSLTSGPGTDTQYF. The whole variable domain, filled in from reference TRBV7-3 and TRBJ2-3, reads GAGVSQTPSNKVTEKGKYVELRCDPISGHTALYWYRQSLGQGPEFLIYFQGTGAADDSGLPNDRFFAVRPEGSVSTLKIQRTERGDSAVYLCASSLTSGPGTDTQYFGPGTRLTVL.

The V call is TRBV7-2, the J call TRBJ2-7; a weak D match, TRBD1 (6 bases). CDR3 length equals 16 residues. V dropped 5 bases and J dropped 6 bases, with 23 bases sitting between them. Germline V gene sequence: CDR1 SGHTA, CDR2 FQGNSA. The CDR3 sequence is CASSLGSLQGAGEQYF. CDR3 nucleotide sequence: TGTGCCAGCAGCCTTGGATCGCTACAGGGTGCTGGCGAGCAGTACTTC. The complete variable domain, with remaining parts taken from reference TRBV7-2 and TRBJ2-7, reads GAGVSQSPSNKVTEKGKDVELRCDPISGHTALYWYRQSLGQGLEFLIYFQGNSAPDKSGLPSDRFSAERTGGSVSTLTIQRTQQEDSAVYLCASSLGSLQGAGEQYFGPGTRLTVT.

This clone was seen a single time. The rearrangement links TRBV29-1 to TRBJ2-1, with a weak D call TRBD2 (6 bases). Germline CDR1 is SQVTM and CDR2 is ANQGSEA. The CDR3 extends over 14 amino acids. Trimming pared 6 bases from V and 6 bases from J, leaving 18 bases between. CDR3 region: CSVGSSDSLNEQFF. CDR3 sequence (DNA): TGCAGCGTGGGGTCTAGCGACTCACTCAATGAGCAGTTCTTC.

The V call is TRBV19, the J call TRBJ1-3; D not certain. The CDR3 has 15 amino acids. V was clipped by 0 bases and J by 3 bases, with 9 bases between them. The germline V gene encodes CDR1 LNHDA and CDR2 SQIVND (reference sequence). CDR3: CASSIDLTVGNTIYF. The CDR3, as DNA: TGTGCCAGTAGTATAGATCTCACGGTTGGAAACACCATATATTTT.

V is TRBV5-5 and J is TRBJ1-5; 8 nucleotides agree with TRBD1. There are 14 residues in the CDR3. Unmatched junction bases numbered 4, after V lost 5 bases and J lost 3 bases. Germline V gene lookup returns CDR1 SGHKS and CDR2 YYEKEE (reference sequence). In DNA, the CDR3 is TGTGCCAGCAGAGGACAGGGTGACAATCAGCCCCAGCATTTT. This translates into CASRGQGDNQPQHF.

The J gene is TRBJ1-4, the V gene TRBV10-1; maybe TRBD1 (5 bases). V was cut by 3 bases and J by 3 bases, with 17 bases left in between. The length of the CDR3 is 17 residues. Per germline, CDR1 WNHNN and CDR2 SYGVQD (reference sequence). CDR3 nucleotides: TGCGCCAGCAGTGACTCCAGGAGTGGGACGTCTAATGAAAAACTGTTTTTT. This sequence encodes CASSDSRSGTSNEKLFF.

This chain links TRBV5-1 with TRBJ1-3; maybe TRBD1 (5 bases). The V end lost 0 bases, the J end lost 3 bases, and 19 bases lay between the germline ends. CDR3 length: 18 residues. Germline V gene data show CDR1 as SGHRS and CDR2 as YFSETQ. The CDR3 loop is CASSLGLGGDAGGNTIYF. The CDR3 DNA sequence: TGCGCCAGCAGCTTGGGATTAGGAGGGGATGCTGGTGGAAACACCATATATTTT.

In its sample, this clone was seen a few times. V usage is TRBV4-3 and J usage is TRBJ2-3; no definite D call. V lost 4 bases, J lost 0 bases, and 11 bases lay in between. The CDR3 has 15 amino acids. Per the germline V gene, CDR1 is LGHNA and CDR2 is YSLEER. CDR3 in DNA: TGCGCCAGCAGCCTCTCGCAGACTAGCACAGATACGCAGTATTTT. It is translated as CASSLSQTSTDTQYF.

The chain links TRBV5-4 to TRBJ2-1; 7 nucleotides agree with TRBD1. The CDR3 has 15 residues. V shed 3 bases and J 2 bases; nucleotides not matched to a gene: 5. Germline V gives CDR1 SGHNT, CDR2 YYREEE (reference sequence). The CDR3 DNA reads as TGTGCCAGCAGCTGGGACAGCCAGACCTACAATGAGCAGTTCTTC. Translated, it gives CASSWDSQTYNEQFF.

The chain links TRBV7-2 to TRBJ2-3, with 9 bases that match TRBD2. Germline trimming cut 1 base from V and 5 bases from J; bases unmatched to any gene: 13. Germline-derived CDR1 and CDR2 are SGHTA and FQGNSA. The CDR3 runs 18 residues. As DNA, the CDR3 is TGTGCCAGCAGCTTAGTAGCGTTGCTAGCGGGGTGGGGAGATACGCAGTATTTT. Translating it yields CASSLVALLAGWGDTQYF.

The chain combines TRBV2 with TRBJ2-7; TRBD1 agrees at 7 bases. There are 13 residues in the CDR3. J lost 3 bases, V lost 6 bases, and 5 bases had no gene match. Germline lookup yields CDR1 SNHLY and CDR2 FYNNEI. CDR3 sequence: CASRDDRVYEQYF. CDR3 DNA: TGTGCCAGCAGGGACGACAGGGTCTACGAGCAGTACTTC.

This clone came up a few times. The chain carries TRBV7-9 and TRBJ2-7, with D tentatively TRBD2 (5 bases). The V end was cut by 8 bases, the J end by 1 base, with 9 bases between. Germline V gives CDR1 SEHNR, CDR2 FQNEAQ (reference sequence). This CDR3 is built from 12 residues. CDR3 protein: CASSGRSYEQYF. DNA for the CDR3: TGTGCCAGCTCGGGAAGATCCTACGAGCAGTACTTC.

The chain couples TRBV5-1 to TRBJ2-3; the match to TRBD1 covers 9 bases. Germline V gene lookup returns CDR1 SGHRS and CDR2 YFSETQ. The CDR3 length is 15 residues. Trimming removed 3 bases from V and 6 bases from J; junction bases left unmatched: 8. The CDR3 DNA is TGCGCCAGCAGCTCCTACAGGGGGCAGGGGGATACGCAGTATTTT. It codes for CASSSYRGQGDTQYF.

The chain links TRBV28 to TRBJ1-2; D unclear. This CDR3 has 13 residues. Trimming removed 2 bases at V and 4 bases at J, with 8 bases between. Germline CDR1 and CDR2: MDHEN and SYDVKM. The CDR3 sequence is CASSLPTSYGYTF. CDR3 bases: TGTGCCAGCAGTTTACCGACATCCTATGGCTACACCTTC.

CDR3 nucleotides: TGTGCCAGCAGCCCTACAGGGTGGAGCACTGAAGCTTTCTTT. Translating it yields CASSPTGWSTEAFF. The chain has TRBV13 and TRBJ1-1, with a possible D match to TRBD1 (6 bases). With 5 bases removed from V and 4 bases from J, the gap between germline ends came to 14 bases. Per the germline V gene, CDR1 is PRHDT and CDR2 is FYEKMQ (reference sequence). The CDR3 consists of 14 residues.

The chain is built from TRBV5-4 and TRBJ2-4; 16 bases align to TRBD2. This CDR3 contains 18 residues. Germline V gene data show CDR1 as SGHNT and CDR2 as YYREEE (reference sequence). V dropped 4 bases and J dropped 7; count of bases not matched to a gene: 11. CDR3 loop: CASSRGTSGGAQRNIQYF. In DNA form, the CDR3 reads TGTGCCAGCAGCAGAGGGACTAGCGGGGGGGCCCAGAGGAACATTCAGTACTTC.

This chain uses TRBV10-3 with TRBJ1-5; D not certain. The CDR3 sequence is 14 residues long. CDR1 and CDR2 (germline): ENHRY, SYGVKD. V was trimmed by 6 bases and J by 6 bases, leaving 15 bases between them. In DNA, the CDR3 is TGTGCCATCAGCCTAAGTGATGGAAGTCAGCCCCAGCATTTT. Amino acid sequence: CAISLSDGSQPQHF.

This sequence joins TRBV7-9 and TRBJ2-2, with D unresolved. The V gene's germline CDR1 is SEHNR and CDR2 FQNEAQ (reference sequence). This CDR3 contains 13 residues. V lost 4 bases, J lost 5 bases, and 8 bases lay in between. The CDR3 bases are TGTGCCAGCAGCTCCCCAAGGACCGGGGAGCTGTTTTTT. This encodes CASSSPRTGELFF.

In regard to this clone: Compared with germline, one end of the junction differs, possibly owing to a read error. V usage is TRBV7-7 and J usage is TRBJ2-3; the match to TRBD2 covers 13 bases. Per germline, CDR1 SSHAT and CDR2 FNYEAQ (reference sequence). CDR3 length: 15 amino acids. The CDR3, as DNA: TGTGCTAGCAGCATCACTAGCGGGGGGGCAGATACGCAGTATTTT. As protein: CASSITSGGADTQYF.

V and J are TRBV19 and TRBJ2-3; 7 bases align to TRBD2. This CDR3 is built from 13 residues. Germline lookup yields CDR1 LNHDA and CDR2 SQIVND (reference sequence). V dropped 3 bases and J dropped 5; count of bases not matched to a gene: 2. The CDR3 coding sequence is TGTGCCAGTAGTATCCAGCGGGGAGATACGCAGTATTTT. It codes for CASSIQRGDTQYF.

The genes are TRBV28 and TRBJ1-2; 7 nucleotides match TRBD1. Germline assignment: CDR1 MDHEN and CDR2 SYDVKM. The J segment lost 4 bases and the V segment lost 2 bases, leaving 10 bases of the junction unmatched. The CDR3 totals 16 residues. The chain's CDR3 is CASSLGSRDRPYGYTF. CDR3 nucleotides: TGTGCCAGCAGTTTAGGCTCCCGGGACAGACCCTATGGCTACACCTTC.